Listed below are T cell receptor beta chains from one sample, sequenced in a study of human T cells and chemical hapten exposure. TCRdb reprocessed the RACE reads with MiXCR, giving one entry per CDR3 protein. In the table there are around 42,000 distinct CDR3 sequences, less than 3.5% of which are singletons. Sample: whole blood, taken in connection with sensitization to the hapten diphenylcyclopropenone (DPC). These receptors originate from a middle-aged man with alopecia areata. Some clones in this sample may be carry-over from other donors' samples. CDR3s include the opening cysteine and the closing phenylalanine or tryptophan. The D gene is left open where the match is weak. Clone size is given for some rows only: seen once, a few or many times, or a class if the clone is expanded.

>TRBV9|TRBD2|15|TRBJ2-5|many
CASSVGLASKETQYF
TGTGCCAGCAGCGTAGGACTAGCGTCCAAAGAGACCCAGTACTTC
>TRBV7-8|-|15|TRBJ2-3|many
CASSLSLAFYDTQYF
TGTGCCAGCAGCTTATCGCTAGCTTTTTATGATACGCAGTATTTT
>TRBV6-4|-|15|TRBJ2-3|many
CASARTYGETDTQYF
TGTGCCAGCGCCCGAACCTATGGAGAGACAGATACGCAGTATTTT
>TRBV20-1|-|14|TRBJ2-3|many
CSARDLRAGGTQYF
TGCAGTGCTAGAGATCTACGGGCCGGAGGTACGCAGTATTTT
>TRBV4-1|-|15|TRBJ1-2|-
CASSQSYRWRDGYTF
TGCGCCAGCAGCCAGTCCTACAGGTGGCGGGATGGCTACACCTTC
>TRBV10-3|-|14|TRBJ1-1|many
CAIRTDTLNTEAFF
TGTGCCATCAGGACGGACACCTTGAACACTGAAGCTTTCTTT
>TRBV28|-|19|TRBJ2-2|many
CASSSPNGSLIANTGELFF
TGTGCCAGCAGTTCCCCCAACGGCAGCCTCATCGCGAACACCGGGGAGCTGTTTTTT
>TRBV3-1|TRBD2|14|TRBJ2-3|-
CASSLAGPTDTQYF
TGTGCCAGCAGCCTAGCGGGGCCCACAGATACGCAGTATTTT
>TRBV5-6|-|13|TRBJ1-4|many
CASSPPTAQKLFF
TGTGCCAGCAGCCCCCCGACAGCTCAAAAACTGTTTTTT
>TRBV28|-|14|TRBJ1-5|-
CASSLPAAGQPQHF
TGTGCCAGCAGCCTCCCGGCAGCCGGTCAGCCCCAGCATTTT
>TRBV20-1|TRBD2|19|TRBJ2-1|many
CSANDNGLAGEVFLFEQFF
TGCAGTGCGAATGACAACGGACTAGCGGGAGAGGTTTTTCTATTTGAGCAGTTCTTC
>TRBV7-9|-|16|TRBJ2-2|many
CASSHSGTTNTGELFF
TGTGCCAGCAGCCACTCCGGGACAACGAACACCGGGGAGCTGTTTTTT
>TRBV12-3/TRBV12-4|-|15|TRBJ2-7|many
CASSLAGSSSYEQYF
TGTGCCAGCAGTTTAGCAGGGAGCAGCTCCTACGAGCAGTACTTC